The table lists the clone carrying this T cell receptor beta chain with many counts. The CDR3 loop spans 14 amino acids. Germline lookup yields CDR1 MDHEN and CDR2 SYDVKM. V was clipped by 4 bases and J by 2 bases; unmatched bases: 3. TCRdb used MiXCR to reprocess the RT-PCR reads, holding one entry per CDR3 protein. This table holds about 680,000 distinct CDR3 sequences, 13% to 15% found once. The chain joins TRBV28 to TRBJ2-5; 8 bases fit TRBD1. The clonotype originates from a female donor in good health, serving as a healthy control. The sample taken for sequencing was memory CD4+ T cells from blood. CDR3: CASSSRTGQETQYF. CDR3 bases: TGTGCCAGCAGTTCCCGGACAGGGCAAGAGACCCAGTACTTC.